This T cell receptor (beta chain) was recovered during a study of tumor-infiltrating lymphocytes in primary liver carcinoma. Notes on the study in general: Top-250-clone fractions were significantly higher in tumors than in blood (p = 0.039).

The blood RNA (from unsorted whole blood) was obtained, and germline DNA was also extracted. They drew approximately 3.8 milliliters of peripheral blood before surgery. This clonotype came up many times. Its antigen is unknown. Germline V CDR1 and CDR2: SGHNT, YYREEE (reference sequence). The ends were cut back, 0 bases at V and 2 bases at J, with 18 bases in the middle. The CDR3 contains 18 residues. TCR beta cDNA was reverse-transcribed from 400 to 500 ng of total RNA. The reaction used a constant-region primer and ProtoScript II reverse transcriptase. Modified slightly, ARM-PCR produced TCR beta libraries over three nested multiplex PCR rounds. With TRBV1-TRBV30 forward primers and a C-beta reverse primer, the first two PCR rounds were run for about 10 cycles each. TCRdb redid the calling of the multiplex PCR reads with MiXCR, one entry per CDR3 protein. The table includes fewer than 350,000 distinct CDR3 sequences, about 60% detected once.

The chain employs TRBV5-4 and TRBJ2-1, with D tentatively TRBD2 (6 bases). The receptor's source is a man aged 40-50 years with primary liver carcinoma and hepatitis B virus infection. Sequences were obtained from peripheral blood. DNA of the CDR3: TGTGCCAGCAGCTTGGGGGGTATGCGAGGAGGGGCCTACAATGAGCAGTTCTTC. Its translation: CASSLGGMRGGAYNEQFF.